These 17 T cell receptor beta chains were sequenced from one sample in a study of beta chain features in type 1 diabetes. Reverse transcribing all isolated RNA meant expressed TCRB transcripts were sequenced. Sequenced by immunoSEQ multiplex PCR; TCRdb stores in-frame clones only, minus some. The sample holds 970,000 or so clones, roughly a sixth seen once. Sequencing used naive CD4+ T cells from blood. These receptors originate from a woman aged 18 to 35 in good health.

This chain uses TRBV7-9 with TRBJ2-7; TRBD2 aligns across 9 bases. Trimming took 3 bases from V and 4 from J; bases not matched to a gene: 7. Germline values: CDR1 SEHNR, CDR2 FQNEAQ (reference sequence). This CDR3 is 15 amino acids long. The CDR3 here is CASSFISGSTYEQYF. CDR3 nucleotide sequence: TGTGCCAGCAGCTTTATTAGCGGGAGTACTTACGAGCAGTACTTC.

This clone was counted between two and nine times. The chain joins TRBV5-6 to TRBJ2-1; the D gene is possibly TRBD2 (6 bases). The CDR3 consists of 15 residues. CDR1 and CDR2 from the germline V gene are SGHDT and YYEEEE. V was cut by 1 base and J by 0 bases, with 8 bases left in between. The CDR3 coding sequence is TGTGCCAGCAGCTTGAATAGCGGCTCCTACAATGAGCAGTTCTTC. As protein: CASSLNSGSYNEQFF.

V and J are TRBV19 and TRBJ2-2, with 7 nucleotides matching TRBD1. Losses at the gene ends were 7 bases for V and 5 bases for J; bases not matched to a gene: 7. This CDR3 comprises 14 residues. The germline gives CDR1 LNHDA, CDR2 SQIVND (reference sequence). Here the CDR3 reads CASTTGSGTGELFF. In DNA, the CDR3 is TGTGCCAGTACGACAGGGTCGGGGACCGGGGAGCTGTTTTTT.

The J gene is TRBJ2-7, the V gene TRBV7-2; 14 positions match TRBD2. The V and J ends lost 5 bases and 3 bases, in that order; junction bases with no gene match: 9. Looked up from germline, CDR1 is SGHTA and CDR2 is FQGNSA. The CDR3 spans 17 residues. The CDR3 sequence: CASSEGTSGRGFYEQYF. CDR3 DNA: TGTGCCAGCAGCGAAGGGACTAGCGGGAGAGGATTCTACGAGCAGTACTTC. Supplemented by reference TRBV7-2 and TRBJ2-7, the full variable domain reads GAGVSQSPSNKVTEKGKDVELRCDPISGHTALYWYRQSLGQGLEFLIYFQGNSAPDKSGLPSDRFSAERTGGSVSTLTIQRTQQEDSAVYLCASSEGTSGRGFYEQYFGPGTRLTVT.

This clone appeared a few times. This chain joins TRBV4-2 and TRBJ1-1, with D unresolved. V lost 2 bases to trimming and J lost 6 bases, with 16 bases between them. The V gene's germline CDR1 is LGHNA and CDR2 YNFKEQ. CDR3 length: 15 amino acids. The CDR3 bases are TGTGCCAGCAGCCAAAGGCCGGAACTTGGCGCTGAAGCTTTCTTT. Its protein is CASSQRPELGAEAFF.

The chain couples TRBV4-2 to TRBJ2-2, with 8 bases identical to TRBD2. With V trimmed by 4 bases and J by 6 bases, 22 bases remained unmatched. This CDR3 comprises 20 residues. The germline V gene encodes CDR1 LGHNA and CDR2 YNFKEQ. The DNA of the CDR3 is TGTGCCAGCAGCCGCCAAGGGTACTCCCGCGGGAGGACGTTCGCCGGGGAGCTGTTTTTT. It specifies CASSRQGYSRGRTFAGELFF.

The genes are TRBV6-5 and TRBJ2-1; D is uncertain. The CDR3 loop spans 14 amino acids. Trimming removed 4 bases from V and 0 bases from J, with 7 bases in between. The V gene's germline CDR1 is MNHEY and CDR2 SVGAGI. The CDR3 reads CASSSIISYNEQFF. CDR3 coding DNA: TGTGCCAGCAGTTCTATAATCTCCTACAATGAGCAGTTCTTC.

This clone was observed a few times. The genes are TRBV5-1 and TRBJ2-5; the match to TRBD1 covers 9 bases. The V gene end was trimmed by 4 bases and the J gene end by 4 bases; junction bases not matched to a gene: 11. Germline V gene data show CDR1 as SGHRS and CDR2 as YFSETQ. CDR3 size: 16 residues. DNA for the CDR3: TGCGCCAGCAGCGTTCGCCCCGGGACAGGGTCAGAGACCCAGTACTTC. It is translated as CASSVRPGTGSETQYF.

This clone was seen more than once but under ten times. This chain connects TRBV6-1 to TRBJ1-4; maybe TRBD1 (5 bases). V shed 4 bases and J shed 5 bases, with 11 bases lying between them. Germline V gives CDR1 MNHNS, CDR2 SASEGT. This CDR3 is built from 14 residues. CDR3 in amino acids: CASSVEGTNEKLFF. The CDR3 nucleotides read TGTGCCAGCAGTGTGGAGGGGACGAATGAAAAACTGTTTTTT.

This clone has only a few counts. The sample contains more than one DNA sequence encoding this CDR3. V and J are TRBV29-1 and TRBJ2-5, with TRBD1 as a possible D gene (5 bases). V was shortened by 4 bases and J by 1 base, with 13 bases between the two germline ends. Germline assignment: CDR1 SQVTM and CDR2 ANQGSEA. The CDR3 totals 14 residues. The CDR3 protein is CSVAVRQLQETQYF. The DNA for the CDR3 is TGCAGCGTTGCAGTTCGACAGCTCCAAGAGACCCAGTACTTC.

The sample holds a few counts of this clone. J is TRBJ2-1 and V is TRBV19; D not resolved. Germline assignment: CDR1 LNHDA and CDR2 SQIVND (reference sequence). This CDR3 is built from 15 residues. V was pared by 3 bases and J by 0 bases, with 9 bases between. The CDR3 coding sequence is TGTGCCAGTAGTATTTCTCCGAGCTCCTACAATGAGCAGTTCTTC. Protein: CASSISPSSYNEQFF.

This clone has only a few counts. The chain employs TRBV18 and TRBJ2-3; 12 bases align to TRBD2. This CDR3 is 18 amino acids long. Germline V gives CDR1 KGHSH, CDR2 LQKENI. The ends lost 3 bases at V and 0 bases at J; junction bases unmatched: 7. The DNA of the CDR3 is TGTGCCAGCTCACCGACGACTAGCGGGGGAACTAGCACAGATACGCAGTATTTT. This sequence encodes CASSPTTSGGTSTDTQYF.

This clone occurred a few times. This chain links TRBV6-5 with TRBJ2-1; 10 nucleotides align to TRBD2. The V gene's germline CDR1 is MNHEY and CDR2 SVGAGI. V shed 4 bases, J shed 8 bases, and the junction held 8 bases outside the gene matches. The CDR3 has 15 residues. The CDR3 region has the DNA TGTGCCAGCAGTTTTAGCGGGAGGTTATACCATGAGCAGTTCTTC. It yields the protein CASSFSGRLYHEQFF.

V and J are TRBV2 and TRBJ1-2; D might be TRBD1 (5 bases). Germline-derived CDR1 and CDR2 are SNHLY and FYNNEI. This CDR3 is 13 amino acids long. Trimming took off 4 bases at V and 10 bases at J, with 16 bases between the two ends. This CDR3 reads CASSAEGTVDYTF. CDR3 in DNA: TGTGCCAGCAGTGCCGAGGGGACTGTGGACTACACCTTC.

The CDR3 protein is CASSPAGYAYEQYF. DNA of the CDR3: TGTGCCAGCAGTCCCGCAGGGTATGCCTACGAGCAGTACTTC. The chain carries TRBV28 and TRBJ2-7, with D perhaps matching TRBD1 (5 bases). CDR3 length equals 14 residues. V was clipped by 5 bases and J by 2 bases, with 13 bases between them. CDR1 and CDR2 (germline): MDHEN, SYDVKM. The variable domain in full, with the rest retrieved from reference TRBV28 and TRBJ2-7, is DVKVTQSSRYLVKRTGEKVFLECVQDMDHENMFWYRQDPGLGLRLIYFSYDVKMKEKGDIPEGYSVSREKKERFSLILESASTNQTSMYLCASSPAGYAYEQYFGPGTRLTVT.

The V and J genes are TRBV9 and TRBJ2-1; the match to TRBD2 covers 13 bases. The germline gives CDR1 SGDLS, CDR2 YYNGEE. With 4 bases clipped from V and 4 bases from J, the junction kept 5 bases outside the gene matches. This CDR3 comprises 16 residues. The DNA for the CDR3 is TGTGCCAGCAGCCTACCGGGACTAGCGGGATACAATGAGCAGTTCTTC. The encoded protein is CASSLPGLAGYNEQFF.

This sequence joins TRBV6-1 and TRBJ2-3; D remains ambiguous. This CDR3 has 17 residues. V lost 3 bases, J lost 1 base, and 17 bases lay in between. CDR1 MNHNS and CDR2 SASEGT come from the germline V gene. CDR3: CASSDPYRARRTDTQYF. The CDR3 DNA follows: TGTGCCAGCAGTGACCCGTATCGGGCCCGCCGCACAGATACGCAGTATTTT.